This TCR beta chain was captured by sequencing in a study of blood T cell repertoires in COVID-19 (TCRdb year 2020). Context from the whole study: Collaborator samples came from the United States, Italy and Spain and covered acute and convalescent phases of COVID-19. Where available, HLA class I and class II types were obtained from metadata supplied by the sample provider rather than from assay-based typing. The repertoires were made available in a free public database intended to serve as a resource for research on the immune response to SARS-CoV-2. Subjects who had been exposed to COVID-19, were actively infected with it, or had recovered from it provided the deeply sampled blood TCRbeta repertoires that made up the dataset. The material from the prospective study consisted of cDNA or gDNA derived from T cells, B-cell-depleted T cells, or PBMCs. The sample metadata nearly always contained a de-identified subject ID, COVID-19 status, age in years and sex. Samples were obtained from the ongoing ImmuneRACE study (first 160 participants) and from about 1,300 subjects provided by 6 global collaborators. The investigation overall reported the following: The amount of clinical and demographic metadata varied by source and participant and was provided uncurated.

The collaborating institutions used their own protocols to collect whole blood in K2EDTA tubes. For TCRbeta analysis, collaborators shipped samples in one of three forms: frozen whole blood, isolated PBMCs, or DNA extracted from either of those sample types. As regards this clone: The antigen it binds to is not known. No clone much larger than this one lies a single base away; base qualities are absent.

TCRbeta CDR3 regions were amplified from genomic DNA by means of the immunoSEQ Assay, a bias-controlled multiplex PCR. As for how the authors treated the data: Nucleated cell counts per sample were estimated from amplification of reference gene primers within the assay. To quantify the absolute abundance of each unique TCRbeta CDR3 rearrangement, sequence reads were collapsed and filtered. For each sample, productive Simpson clonality was calculated as the square root of Simpson's diversity index across productive rearrangements. As stored in TCRdb, this immuneACCESS dataset retains in-frame rearrangements with V and J assigned. A fraction of the clones does not appear; measured against another copy, unresolved V genes explain less than half of the discrepancy, and the remainder lacks a known reason. The V and J calls and clone size come from that table; D and trimming were worked out from the DNA. For this sample the table gives around 250,000 clones, of which about four fifths were detected only once. In total, the top ten clones hold 5.7% of the sample.

CDR1 and CDR2 are read off the germline V gene as MNHEY and SVGAGI. V loses 8 bases of germline sequence and J loses 2 bases, and the interval between the two ends is 11 bases. The CDR3 spans 13 residues, from the cysteine through the phenylalanine. Only the CDR3 portion is preserved as DNA: 39 bases, with reading frame beginning at the first base. Sequenced: peripheral blood. This sequence was found in an elderly man with acute or convalescent COVID-19. The chain is made from TRBV6-5 and TRBJ2-3, with TRBD2 as a weak D call on 6 bases. CDR3 sequence: CASGRDLTDTQYF. The DNA sequence is as follows: TGTGCCAGCGGGCGGGATCTCACAGATACGCAGTATTTT.